What follows are 2 T cell receptor beta chains derived from one specimen sequenced in a study of cytomegalovirus exposure and HLA in healthy donors. Primers included in the PCR were 60 Vbeta and 13 Jbeta primers. Sequencing used immunoSEQ multiplex PCR; TCRdb keeps in-frame clones, though not all of them. The repertoire has approximately 190,000 clones, 81% of them found once; the top ten carry about 3.5%. Sequenced: PBMCs. The receptor source for this set is a man aged 40-50 years in good health and CMV-seropositive.

In regard to this clone: The same CDR3 can be traced to other DNA sequences in this sample. The chain links TRBV5-1 to TRBJ2-5; 7 bases are a match to TRBD1. This CDR3 region has 14 residues. V was pared by 0 bases and J by 1 base, with 0 bases of the junction left unmatched. Per germline, CDR1 SGHRS and CDR2 YFSETQ. The CDR3 region is CASSLGTGQETQYF. CDR3 DNA sequence: TGCGCCAGCAGCTTGGGGACAGGCCAAGAGACCCAGTACTTC. The entire variable domain, with the rest obtained from reference TRBV5-1 and TRBJ2-5, is as follows: KAGVTQTPRYLIKTRGQQVTLSCSPISGHRSVSWYQQTPGQGLQFLFEYFSETQRNKGNFPGRFSGRQFSNSRSEMNVSTLELGDSALYLCASSLGTGQETQYFGPGTRLLVL.

This clone has a single count. The chain uses TRBV28 and TRBJ1-5; D is unclear. The CDR3 is 15 residues long. Trimming cost V 1 base and J 3 bases, with 10 bases left between them. Germline V gives CDR1 MDHEN, CDR2 SYDVKM. CDR3 in amino acids: CASSLFASYNQPQHF. The DNA for the CDR3 is TGTGCCAGCAGTTTATTCGCCAGTTACAATCAGCCCCAGCATTTT. The full variable domain, its missing parts supplied by reference TRBV28 and TRBJ1-5, is DVKVTQSSRYLVKRTGEKVFLECVQDMDHENMFWYRQDPGLGLRLIYFSYDVKMKEKGDIPEGYSVSREKKERFSLILESASTNQTSMYLCASSLFASYNQPQHFGDGTRLSIL.